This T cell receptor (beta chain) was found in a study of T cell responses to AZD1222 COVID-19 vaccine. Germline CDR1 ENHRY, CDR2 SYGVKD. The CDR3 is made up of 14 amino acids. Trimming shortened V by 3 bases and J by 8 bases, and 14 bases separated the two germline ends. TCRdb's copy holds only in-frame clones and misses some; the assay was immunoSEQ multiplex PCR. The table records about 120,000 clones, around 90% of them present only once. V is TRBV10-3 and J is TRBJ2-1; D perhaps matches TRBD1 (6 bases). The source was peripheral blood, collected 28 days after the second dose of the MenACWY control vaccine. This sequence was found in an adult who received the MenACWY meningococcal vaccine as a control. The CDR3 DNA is TGTGCCATCAGTGATAGGGGGAGAGGATATGAGCAGTTCTTC. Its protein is CAISDRGRGYEQFF.